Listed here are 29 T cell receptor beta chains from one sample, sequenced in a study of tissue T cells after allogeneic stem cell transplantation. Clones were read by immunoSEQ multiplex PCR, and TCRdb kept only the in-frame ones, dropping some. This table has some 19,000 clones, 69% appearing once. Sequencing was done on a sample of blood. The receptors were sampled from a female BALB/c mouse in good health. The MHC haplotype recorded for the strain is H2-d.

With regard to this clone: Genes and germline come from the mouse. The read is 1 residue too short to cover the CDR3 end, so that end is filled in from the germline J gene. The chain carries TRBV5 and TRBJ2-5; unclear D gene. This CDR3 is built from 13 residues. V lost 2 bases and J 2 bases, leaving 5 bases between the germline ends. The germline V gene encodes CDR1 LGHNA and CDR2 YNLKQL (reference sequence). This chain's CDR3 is CASSQNSQDTQYF. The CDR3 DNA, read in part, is TGTGCCAGCAGCCAAAACTCCCAAGACACCCAGTAC.

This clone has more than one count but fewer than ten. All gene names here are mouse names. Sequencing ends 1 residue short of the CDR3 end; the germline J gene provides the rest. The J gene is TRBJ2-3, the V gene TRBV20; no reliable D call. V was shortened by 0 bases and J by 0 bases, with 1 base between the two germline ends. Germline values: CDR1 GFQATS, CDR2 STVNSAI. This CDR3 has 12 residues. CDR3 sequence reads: CGARESAETLYF. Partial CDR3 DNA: TGTGGTGCTAGGGAGAGTGCAGAAACGCTGTAT.

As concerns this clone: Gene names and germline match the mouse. This CDR3 is CTCKPGQGAERLFF. Incomplete CDR3 DNA: TGCACCTGCAAGCCGGGACAGGGAGCCGAAAGATTATTT. V is TRBV1 and J is TRBJ1-4, with 9 positions matching TRBD1. With the read ending 1 residue before the CDR3 end, the germline J gene is used to fill in that end. The germline gives CDR1 NSQYPW, CDR2 LRSPGD (reference sequence). The CDR3 runs to 14 residues. V was clipped by 7 bases and J by 7 bases; unmatched bases: 7.

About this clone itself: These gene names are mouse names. Partial CDR3 DNA: TGTGGTGTCGGGACTGGGGGGGCCGGTCAAAACACCTTGTAC. Its protein product is CGVGTGGAGQNTLY. The whole CDR3 region reads CGVGTGGAGQNTLYF. V and J are TRBV20 and TRBJ2-4, with 14 bases fitting TRBD2. The observed sequence ends 1 residue before the CDR3 terminus, with the missing tail filled in from the germline J gene. CDR3 length: 15 amino acids. Per the germline V gene, CDR1 is GFQATS and CDR2 is STVNSAI. Trimming removed 7 bases from V and 1 base from J; junction bases left unmatched: 4.

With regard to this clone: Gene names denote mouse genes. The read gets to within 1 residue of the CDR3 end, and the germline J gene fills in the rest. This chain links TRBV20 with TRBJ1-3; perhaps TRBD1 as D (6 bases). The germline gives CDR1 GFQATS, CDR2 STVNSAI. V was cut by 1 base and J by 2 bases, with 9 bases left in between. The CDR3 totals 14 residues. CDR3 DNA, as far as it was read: TGTGGTGCTAGGGCACCAGGGGCTGGAAATACGCTCTAT. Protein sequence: CGARAPGAGNTLY. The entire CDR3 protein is CGARAPGAGNTLYF.

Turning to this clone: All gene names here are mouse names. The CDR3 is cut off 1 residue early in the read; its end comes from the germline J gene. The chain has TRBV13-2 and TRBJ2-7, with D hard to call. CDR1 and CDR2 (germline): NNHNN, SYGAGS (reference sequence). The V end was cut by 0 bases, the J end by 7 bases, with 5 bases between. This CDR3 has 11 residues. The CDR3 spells CASGDAWEQYF. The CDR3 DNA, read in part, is TGTGCCAGCGGTGATGCATGGGAACAGTAC.

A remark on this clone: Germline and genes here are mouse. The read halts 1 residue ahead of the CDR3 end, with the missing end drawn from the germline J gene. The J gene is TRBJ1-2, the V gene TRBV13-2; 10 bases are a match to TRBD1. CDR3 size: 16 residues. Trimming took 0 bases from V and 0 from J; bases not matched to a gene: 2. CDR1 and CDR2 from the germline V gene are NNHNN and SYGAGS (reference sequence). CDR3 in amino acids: CASGDGGQGTNSDYTF. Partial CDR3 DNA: TGTGCCAGCGGTGATGGGGGACAGGGGACAAACTCCGACTACACC.

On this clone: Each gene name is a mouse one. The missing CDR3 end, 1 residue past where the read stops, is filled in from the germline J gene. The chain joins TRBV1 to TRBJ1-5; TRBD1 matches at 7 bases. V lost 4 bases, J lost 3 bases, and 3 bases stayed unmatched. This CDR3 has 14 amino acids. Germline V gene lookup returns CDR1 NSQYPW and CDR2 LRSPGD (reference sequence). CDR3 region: CTCSGDRVNQAPLF. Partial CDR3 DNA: TGCACCTGCAGTGGCGACAGGGTCAACCAGGCTCCGCTT.

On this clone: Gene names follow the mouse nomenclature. This CDR3 is CASRHRDTQYF. The CDR3 bases that were read are TGTGCTAGCAGGCACAGGGACACCCAGTAC. The chain joins TRBV29 to TRBJ2-5, with a possible D match to TRBD1 (5 bases). The missing CDR3 end, 1 residue past where the read stops, is filled in from the germline J gene. Germline-derived CDR1 and CDR2 are MSHET and SYDVDS. The CDR3 spans 11 residues. V dropped 6 bases and J dropped 6 bases, with 7 bases sitting between them.

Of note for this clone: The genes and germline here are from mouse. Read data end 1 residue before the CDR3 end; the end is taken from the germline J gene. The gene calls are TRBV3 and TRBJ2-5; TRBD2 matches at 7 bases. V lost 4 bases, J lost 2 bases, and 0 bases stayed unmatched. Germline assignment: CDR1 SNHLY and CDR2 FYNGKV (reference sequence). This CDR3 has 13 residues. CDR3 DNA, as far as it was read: TGTGCCAGCAGCTGGGGGGGCCAAGACACCCAGTAC. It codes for CASSWGGQDTQY. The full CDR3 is CASSWGGQDTQYF. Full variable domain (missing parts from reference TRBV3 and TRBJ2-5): GPKVLQIPSHQIIDMGQMVTLNCDPVSNHLYFYWYKQILGQQMEFLVNFYNGKVMEKSKLFKDQFSVERPDGSYFTLKIQPTALEDSAVYFCASSWGGQDTQYFGPGTRLLVL.

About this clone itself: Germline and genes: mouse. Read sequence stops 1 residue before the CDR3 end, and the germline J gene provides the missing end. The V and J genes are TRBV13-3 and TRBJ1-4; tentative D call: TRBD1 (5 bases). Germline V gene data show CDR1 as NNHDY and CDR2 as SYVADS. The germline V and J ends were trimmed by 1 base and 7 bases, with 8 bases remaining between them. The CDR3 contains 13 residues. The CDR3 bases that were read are TGTGCCAGCAGTGATTCAGGGATCGAAAGATTATTT. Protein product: CASSDSGIERLF. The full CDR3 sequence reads CASSDSGIERLFF.

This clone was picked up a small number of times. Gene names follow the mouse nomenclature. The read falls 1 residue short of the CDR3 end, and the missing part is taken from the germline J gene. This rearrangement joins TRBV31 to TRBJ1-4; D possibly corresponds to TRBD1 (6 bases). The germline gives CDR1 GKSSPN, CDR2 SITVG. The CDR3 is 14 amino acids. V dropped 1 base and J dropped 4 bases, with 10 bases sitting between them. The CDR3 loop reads CAWSPGTYNERLFF. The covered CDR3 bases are TGTGCCTGGAGTCCCGGGACATACAACGAAAGATTATTT.

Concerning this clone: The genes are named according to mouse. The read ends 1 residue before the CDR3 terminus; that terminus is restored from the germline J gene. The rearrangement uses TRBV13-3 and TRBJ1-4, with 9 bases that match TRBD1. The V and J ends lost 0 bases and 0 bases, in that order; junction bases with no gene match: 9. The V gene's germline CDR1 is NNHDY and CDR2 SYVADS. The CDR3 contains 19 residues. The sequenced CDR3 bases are TGTGCCAGCAGTGATGCTGGCGGGACAGGGAAAATTTCCAACGAAAGATTATTT. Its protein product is CASSDAGGTGKISNERLF. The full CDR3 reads CASSDAGGTGKISNERLFF.

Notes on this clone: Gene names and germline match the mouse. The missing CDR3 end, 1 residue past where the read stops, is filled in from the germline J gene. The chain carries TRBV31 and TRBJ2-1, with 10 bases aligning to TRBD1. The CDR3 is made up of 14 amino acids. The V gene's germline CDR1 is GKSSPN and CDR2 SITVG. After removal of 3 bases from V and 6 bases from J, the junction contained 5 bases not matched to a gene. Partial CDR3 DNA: TGTGCCTGGAGCCCCGGGACAGGGGTTGCTGAGCAGTTC. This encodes CAWSPGTGVAEQF. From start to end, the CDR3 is CAWSPGTGVAEQFF.

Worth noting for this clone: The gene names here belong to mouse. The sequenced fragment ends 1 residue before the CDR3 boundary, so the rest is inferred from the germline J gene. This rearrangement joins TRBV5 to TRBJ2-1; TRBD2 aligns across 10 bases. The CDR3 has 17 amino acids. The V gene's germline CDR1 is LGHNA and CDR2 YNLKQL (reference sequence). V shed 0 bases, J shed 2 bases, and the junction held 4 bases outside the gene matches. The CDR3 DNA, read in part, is TGTGCCAGCAGCCAAGATTTGGGACTGGGGCACTATGCTGAGCAGTTC. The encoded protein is CASSQDLGLGHYAEQF. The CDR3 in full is CASSQDLGLGHYAEQFF.

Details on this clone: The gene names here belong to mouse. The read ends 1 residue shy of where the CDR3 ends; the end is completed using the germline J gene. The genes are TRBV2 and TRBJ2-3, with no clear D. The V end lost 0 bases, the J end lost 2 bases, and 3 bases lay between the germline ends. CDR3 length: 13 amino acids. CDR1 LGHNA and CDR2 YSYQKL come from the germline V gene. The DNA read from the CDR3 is TGTGCCAGCAGCCAAGATAATGCAGAAACGCTGTAT. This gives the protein CASSQDNAETLY. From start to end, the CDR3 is CASSQDNAETLYF.

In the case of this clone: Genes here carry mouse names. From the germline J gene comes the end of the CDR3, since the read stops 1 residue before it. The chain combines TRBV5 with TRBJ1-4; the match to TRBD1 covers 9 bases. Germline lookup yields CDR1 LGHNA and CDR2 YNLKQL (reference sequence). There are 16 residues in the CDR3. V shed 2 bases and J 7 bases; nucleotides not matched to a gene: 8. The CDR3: CASSQTPGQGGERLFF. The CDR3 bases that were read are TGTGCCAGCAGCCAAACTCCGGGACAGGGAGGCGAAAGATTATTT.

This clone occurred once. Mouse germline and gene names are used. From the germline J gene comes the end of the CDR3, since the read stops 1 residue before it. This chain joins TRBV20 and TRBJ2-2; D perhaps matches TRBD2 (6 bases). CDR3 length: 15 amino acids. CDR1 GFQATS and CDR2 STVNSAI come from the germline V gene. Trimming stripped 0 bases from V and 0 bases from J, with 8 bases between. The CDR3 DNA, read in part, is TGTGGTGCTAGGGACTGGGGAGCAAACACCGGGCAGCTCTAC. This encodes CGARDWGANTGQLY. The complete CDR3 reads CGARDWGANTGQLYF. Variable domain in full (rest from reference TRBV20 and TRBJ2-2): GALVYQYPRRTICKSGTSMRMECQAVGFQATSVAWYRQSPQKTFELIALSTVNSAIKYEQNFTQEKFPISHPNLSFSSMTVLNAYLEDRGLYLCGARDWGANTGQLYFGEGSKLTVL.

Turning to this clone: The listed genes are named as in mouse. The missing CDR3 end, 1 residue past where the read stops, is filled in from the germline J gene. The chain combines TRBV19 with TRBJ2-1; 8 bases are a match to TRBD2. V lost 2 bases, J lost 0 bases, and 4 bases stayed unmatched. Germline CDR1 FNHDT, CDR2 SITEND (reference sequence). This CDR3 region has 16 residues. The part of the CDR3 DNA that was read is TGTGCCAGCAGTATCTTGGGGGGGTATAACTATGCTGAGCAGTTC. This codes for CASSILGGYNYAEQF. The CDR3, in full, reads CASSILGGYNYAEQFF. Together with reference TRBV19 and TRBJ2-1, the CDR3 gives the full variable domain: GGIITQTPKFLIGQEGQKLTLKCQQNFNHDTMYWYRQDSGKGLRLIYYSITENDLQKGDLSEGYDASREKKSSFSLTVTSAQKNEMAVFLCASSILGGYNYAEQFFGPGTRLTVL.

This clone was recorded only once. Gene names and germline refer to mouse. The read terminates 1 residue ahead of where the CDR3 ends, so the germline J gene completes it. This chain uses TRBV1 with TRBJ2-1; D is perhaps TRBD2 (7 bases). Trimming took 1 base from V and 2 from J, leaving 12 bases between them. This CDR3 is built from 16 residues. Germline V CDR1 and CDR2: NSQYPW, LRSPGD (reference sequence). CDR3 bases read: TGCACCTGCAGTGCAGGTGGTGGGGGGCACTATGCTGAGCAGTTC. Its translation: CTCSAGGGGHYAEQF. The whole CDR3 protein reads CTCSAGGGGHYAEQFF. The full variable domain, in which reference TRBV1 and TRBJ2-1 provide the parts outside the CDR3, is VTLLEQNPRWRLVPRGQAVNLRCILKNSQYPWMSWYQQDLQKQLQWLFTLRSPGDKEVKSLPGADYLATRVTDTELRLQVANMSQGRTLYCTCSAGGGGHYAEQFFGPGTRLTVL.

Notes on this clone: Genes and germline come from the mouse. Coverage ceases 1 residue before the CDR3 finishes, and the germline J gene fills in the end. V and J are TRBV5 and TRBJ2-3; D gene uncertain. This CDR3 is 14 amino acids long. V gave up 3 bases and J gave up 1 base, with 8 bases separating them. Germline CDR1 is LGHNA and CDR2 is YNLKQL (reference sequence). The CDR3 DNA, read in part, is TGTGCCAGCAGCCACTGGTCTGGTGCAGAAACGCTGTAT. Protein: CASSHWSGAETLY. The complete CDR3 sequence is CASSHWSGAETLYF.

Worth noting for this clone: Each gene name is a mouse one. The CDR3 protein is CASGGPTGVGQNTLYF. The sequenced part of the CDR3 DNA is TGTGCCAGCGGTGGCCCAACTGGGGTGGGTCAAAACACCTTGTAC. This chain connects TRBV13-2 to TRBJ2-4; 7 nucleotides align to TRBD2. The read finishes 1 residue shy of the CDR3 end, and the germline J gene is used to complete it. This CDR3 spans 16 amino acids. The V gene end was trimmed by 3 bases and the J gene end by 1 base; junction bases not matched to a gene: 8. CDR1 is NNHNN, CDR2 SYGAGS, per germline (reference sequence).

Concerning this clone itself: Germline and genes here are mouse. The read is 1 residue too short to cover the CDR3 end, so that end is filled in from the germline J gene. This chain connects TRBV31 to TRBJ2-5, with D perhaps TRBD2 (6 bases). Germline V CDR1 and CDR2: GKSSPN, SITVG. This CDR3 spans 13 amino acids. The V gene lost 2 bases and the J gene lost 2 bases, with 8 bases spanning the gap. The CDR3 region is CAWSSGGQDTQYF. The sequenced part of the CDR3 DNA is TGTGCCTGGAGTTCGGGGGGCCAAGACACCCAGTAC.

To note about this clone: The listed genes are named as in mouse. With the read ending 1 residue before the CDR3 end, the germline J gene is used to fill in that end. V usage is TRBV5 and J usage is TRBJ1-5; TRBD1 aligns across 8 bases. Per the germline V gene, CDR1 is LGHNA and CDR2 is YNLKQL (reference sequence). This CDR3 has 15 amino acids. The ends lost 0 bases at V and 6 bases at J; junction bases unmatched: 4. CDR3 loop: CASSQDWTGPQAPLF. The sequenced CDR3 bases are TGTGCCAGCAGCCAAGATTGGACAGGGCCCCAGGCTCCGCTT.

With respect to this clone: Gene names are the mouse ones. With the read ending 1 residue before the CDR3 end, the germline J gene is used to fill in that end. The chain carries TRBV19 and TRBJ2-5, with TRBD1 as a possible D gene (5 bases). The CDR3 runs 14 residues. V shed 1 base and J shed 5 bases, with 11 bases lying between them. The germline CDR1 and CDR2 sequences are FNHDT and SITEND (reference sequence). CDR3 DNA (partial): TGTGCCAGCAGTATACCGGGAAGGGGAGACACCCAGTAC. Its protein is CASSIPGRGDTQY. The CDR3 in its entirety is CASSIPGRGDTQYF.

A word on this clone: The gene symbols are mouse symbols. The DNA read from the CDR3 is TGTGCTAGCAGTAGACGGGACAGGGCGGGCACCTTGTAC. Protein sequence: CASSRRDRAGTLY. The full-length CDR3 reads as CASSRRDRAGTLYF. The chain has TRBV17 and TRBJ2-4, with 9 nucleotides matching TRBD1. The read terminates 1 residue before the CDR3 end, so the remaining end is supplied by the germline J gene. Trimming cost V 2 bases and J 8 bases; bases outside gene matches: 5. The germline gives CDR1 MNHDT, CDR2 YYDKIL. This CDR3 contains 14 residues.

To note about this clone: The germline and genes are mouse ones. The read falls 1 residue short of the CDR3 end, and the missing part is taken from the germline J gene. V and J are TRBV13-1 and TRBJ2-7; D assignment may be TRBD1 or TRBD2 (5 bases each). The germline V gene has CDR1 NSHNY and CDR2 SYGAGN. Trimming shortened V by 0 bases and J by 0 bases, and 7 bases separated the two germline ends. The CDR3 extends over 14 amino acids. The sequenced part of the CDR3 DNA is TGTGCCAGCAGTGATGGGGGCAGCTCCTATGAACAGTAC. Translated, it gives CASSDGGSSYEQY. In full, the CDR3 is CASSDGGSSYEQYF.

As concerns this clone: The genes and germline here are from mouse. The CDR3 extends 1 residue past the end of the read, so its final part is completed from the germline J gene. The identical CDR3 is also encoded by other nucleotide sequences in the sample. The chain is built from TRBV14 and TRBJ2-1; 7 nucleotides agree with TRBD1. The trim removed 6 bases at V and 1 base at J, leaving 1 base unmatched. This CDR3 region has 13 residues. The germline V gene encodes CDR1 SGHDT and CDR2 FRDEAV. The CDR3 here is CASTQGNYAEQFF. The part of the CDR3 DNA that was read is TGTGCCAGCACACAGGGGAACTATGCTGAGCAGTTC.

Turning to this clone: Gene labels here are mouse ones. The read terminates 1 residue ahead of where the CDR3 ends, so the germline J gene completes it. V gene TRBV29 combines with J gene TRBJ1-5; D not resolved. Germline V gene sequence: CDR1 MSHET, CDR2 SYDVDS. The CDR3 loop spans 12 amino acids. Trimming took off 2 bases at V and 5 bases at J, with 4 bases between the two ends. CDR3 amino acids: CASSLIHQAPLF. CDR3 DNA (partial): TGTGCTAGCAGTTTAATTCACCAGGCTCCGCTT.